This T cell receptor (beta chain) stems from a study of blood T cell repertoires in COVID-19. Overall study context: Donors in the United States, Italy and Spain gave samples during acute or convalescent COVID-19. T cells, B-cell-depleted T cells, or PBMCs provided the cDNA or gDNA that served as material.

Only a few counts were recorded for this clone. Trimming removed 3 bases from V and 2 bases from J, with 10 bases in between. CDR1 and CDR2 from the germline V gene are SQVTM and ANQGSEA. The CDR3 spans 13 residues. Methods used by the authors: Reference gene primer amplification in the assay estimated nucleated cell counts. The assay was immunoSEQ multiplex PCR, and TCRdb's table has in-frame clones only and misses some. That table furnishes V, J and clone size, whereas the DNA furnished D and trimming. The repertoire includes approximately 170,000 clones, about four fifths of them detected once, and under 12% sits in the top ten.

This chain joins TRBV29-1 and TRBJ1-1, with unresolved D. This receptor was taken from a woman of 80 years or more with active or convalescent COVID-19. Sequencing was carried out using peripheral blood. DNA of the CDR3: TGCAGCGTTGATTTCCTGTTAAACACTGAAGCTTTCTTT. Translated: CSVDFLLNTEAFF.